This TCR beta chain was sequenced during a study of T cell responses to AZD1222 COVID-19 vaccine. General study results and limits: Spike-specific TCR breadth and depth went up after people got two AZD1222 doses.

To note about this clone: Its antigen is unidentified.

Germline V lookup: CDR1 MDHEN, CDR2 SYDVKM. The CDR3 spans 16 residues. Trimming at V came to 3 bases and at J to 5 bases, leaving 5 bases not matched to a gene. The table came from immunoSEQ multiplex PCR; TCRdb's copy has only in-frame clones and leaves some out. This sample has around 160,000 clones; approximately 89% occur once, and the top ten carry roughly 5.5%. The clonotype originates from an adult in good health. The genes are TRBV28 and TRBJ2-2; TRBD2 agrees at 11 bases. The source material was peripheral blood, sampled on day 0 of AZD1222 vaccination. In DNA, the CDR3 is TGTGCCAGCAGTTTCTTAGCGGGGGGGCCGACCGGGGAGCTGTTTTTT. It encodes CASSFLAGGPTGELFF.